The 5 T cell receptor beta chains presented below share a single source sample, sequenced in a study of PD-L1 blockade in urothelial cancer. Sample time point: pretreatment peripheral blood. Profiling relied on immunoSEQ multiplex PCR, and the TCRdb table lists in-frame clones only, not all of them. Among 85,000 to 95,000 clones, around 90% were seen once, and the ten largest hold 1.6%. The material was PBMCs, obtained around atezolizumab (anti-PD-L1) treatment. These receptors all come from a man aged 60-69 years with urothelial cancer.

V gene TRBV27 combines with J gene TRBJ2-7; TRBD1 aligns across 7 bases. The junction had 4 bases not matched to a gene; V was cut back by 5 bases and J by 6 bases. CDR3 size: 12 residues. Germline CDR1 MNHEY, CDR2 SMNVEV (reference sequence). CDR3 bases: TGTGCCAGCAGTCAGGACAGGTCCGAGCAGTACTTC. This translates into CASSQDRSEQYF.

This chain joins TRBV7-8 and TRBJ2-7; 9 bases agree with TRBD2. The CDR3 length is 15 residues. Per germline, CDR1 SGHVS and CDR2 FQNEAQ. Losses at the gene ends were 1 base for V and 3 bases for J; bases not matched to a gene: 4. For the CDR3, the DNA is TGTGCCAGCAGCTTAGAGGGCGGGGGGGTCTACGAGCAGTACTTC. Translated: CASSLEGGGVYEQYF.

This chain uses TRBV19 with TRBJ1-1, with D perhaps matching TRBD1 (6 bases). CDR3 size: 12 residues. V lost 10 bases, J lost 6 bases, and 15 bases lay in between. CDR1 is LNHDA, CDR2 SQIVND, per germline (reference sequence). The CDR3 coding sequence is TGTGCCACCGGGGGGGCAGGGTCTGAAGCTTTCTTT. This encodes CATGGAGSEAFF.

CDR3 in DNA: TGTGCCAGCAGCAGAGGTACTAGCGTTGATTACAATGAGCAGTTCTTC. It is translated as CASSRGTSVDYNEQFF. This rearrangement joins TRBV5-4 to TRBJ2-1; 7 positions match TRBD2. Germline V gene data show CDR1 as SGHNT and CDR2 as YYREEE (reference sequence). With 4 bases clipped from V and 4 bases from J, the junction kept 11 bases outside the gene matches. CDR3 length: 16 amino acids.

The chain is built from TRBV19 and TRBJ2-6; the D is unclear. Trimming took off 3 bases at V and 0 bases at J, with 9 bases between the two ends. The CDR3 extends over 16 amino acids. CDR1 is LNHDA and CDR2 is SQIVND in the germline V gene (reference sequence). The CDR3 bases are TGTGCCAGTAGTATCATCATCGGCTCTGGGGCCAACGTCCTGACTTTC. It translates to CASSIIIGSGANVLTF.